Below, 14 T cell receptor beta chains from the same sample are listed, as sequenced in a study of blood T cell repertoires in COVID-19. Method: immunoSEQ multiplex PCR; TCRdb's copy keeps in-frame clones and lacks some. The sample contains more than 150,000 clones, around nine tenths of which appear only once. Source material: peripheral blood. Receptor source: a woman aged 18 to 35 who had recovered from COVID-19.

The V call is TRBV7-2, the J call TRBJ2-1, with 7 positions matching TRBD2. The CDR3 runs 15 residues. With 6 bases clipped from V and 2 bases from J, the junction kept 7 bases outside the gene matches. Germline loops: CDR1 SGHTA, CDR2 FQGNSA. CDR3 region: CASRKGLETYNEQFF. The CDR3 coding sequence is TGTGCCAGCAGGAAAGGACTAGAGACCTACAATGAGCAGTTCTTC.

This clone was picked up one time. The gene calls are TRBV6-5 and TRBJ1-2, with D unclear. Looked up from germline, CDR1 is MNHEY and CDR2 is SVGAGI. Deletions cut 4 bases from V and 3 bases from J, with 18 bases between. The CDR3 consists of 16 residues. The CDR3: CASSWTPQEGYYGYTF. CDR3 DNA sequence: TGTGCCAGCAGTTGGACTCCCCAAGAAGGATACTATGGCTACACCTTC.

The chain employs TRBV21-1 and TRBJ2-7; the table's D call of TRBD2 was not tested on the DNA. TRBV21-1 corresponds to a pseudogene. This CDR3 has 19 amino acids. CDR3 nucleotide sequence: TGTGCCAGCAGCAAGAGGGCTAGCGGGATGGACCGGGAGTCCTACGAGCAGTACGTC. As protein: CASSKRASGMDRESYEQYV.

The V call is TRBV7-9, the J call TRBJ2-7, with TRBD1 matching over 12 bases. CDR1 and CDR2 from the germline V gene are SEHNR and FQNEAQ (reference sequence). This CDR3 contains 15 residues. The ends lost 5 bases at V and 6 bases at J; junction bases unmatched: 8. The CDR3 region is CASSHAGTGGFEQYF. In DNA form, the CDR3 reads TGTGCCAGCAGCCACGCCGGGACAGGGGGCTTCGAGCAGTACTTC.

The rearrangement links TRBV7-2 to TRBJ1-2; 12 nucleotides match TRBD1. The germline gives CDR1 SGHTA, CDR2 FQGNSA. This CDR3 has 16 residues. The J segment lost 7 bases and the V segment lost 5 bases, leaving 11 bases of the junction unmatched. The CDR3 DNA is TGTGCCAGCAGCCCAGGGGGGACAGGGGGCGCGGGTGGCTACACCTTC. Encoded protein: CASSPGGTGGAGGYTF.

V and J are TRBV28 and TRBJ1-6; D is ambiguous. The germline V and J ends were trimmed by 4 bases and 0 bases, with 7 bases remaining between them. CDR1 and CDR2 (germline): MDHEN, SYDVKM. CDR3 size: 15 residues. Here the CDR3 DNA reads TGTGCCAGCAGTTCTAGTTACTCCTATAATTCACCCCTCCACTTT. It codes for CASSSSYSYNSPLHF. The full variable domain, with the rest looked up from reference TRBV28 and TRBJ1-6, is DVKVTQSSRYLVKRTGEKVFLECVQDMDHENMFWYRQDPGLGLRLIYFSYDVKMKEKGDIPEGYSVSREKKERFSLILESASTNQTSMYLCASSSSYSYNSPLHFGNGTRLTVT.

V gene TRBV7-3 combines with J gene TRBJ2-1; 8 nucleotides line up with TRBD1. Trimming took 5 bases from V and 9 from J; bases not matched to a gene: 3. This CDR3 has 12 amino acids. Germline V gene data show CDR1 as SGHTA and CDR2 as FQGTGA. CDR3 coding DNA: TGTGCCAGCAGCCATACAGGGGGTGAGCAGTTCTTC. It is translated as CASSHTGGEQFF.

V and J are TRBV2 and TRBJ1-2; TRBD1 aligns across 7 bases. CDR1 is SNHLY, CDR2 FYNNEI, per germline. The CDR3 loop spans 15 amino acids. With 6 bases clipped from V and 0 bases from J, the junction kept 7 bases outside the gene matches. CDR3: CASSHPGQTNYGYTF. The CDR3 DNA follows: TGTGCCAGCAGCCACCCGGGACAGACTAACTATGGCTACACCTTC.

This clone was detected once. The J gene is TRBJ2-1, the V gene TRBV6-4; D is possibly TRBD2 (6 bases). CDR1 is MRHNA, CDR2 SNTAGT, per germline. Trimming cost V 3 bases and J 8 bases, with 20 bases left between them. The CDR3 is made up of 16 amino acids. The chain's CDR3 is CASSENTGEPGYEQFF. The CDR3 DNA sequence: TGTGCCAGCAGTGAGAACACGGGGGAGCCAGGCTATGAGCAGTTCTTC.

The DNA of the CDR3 is TGTGCCAGCAGCTTGGTCGGGACTAGCGGATACAATGAGCAGTTCTTC. Encoded protein: CASSLVGTSGYNEQFF. The chain is built from TRBV5-6 and TRBJ2-1; 11 positions match TRBD2. The CDR3 is made up of 16 amino acids. Germline loops: CDR1 SGHDT, CDR2 YYEEEE. The ends lost 0 bases at V and 4 bases at J; junction bases unmatched: 3.

This clone appeared a single time. This chain joins TRBV7-3 and TRBJ2-5; 11 nucleotides line up with TRBD2. The CDR3 loop spans 14 amino acids. V lost 3 bases and J lost 4; bases outside the gene matches: 1. Germline V gene data show CDR1 as SGHTA and CDR2 as FQGTGA. The CDR3 DNA reads as TGTGCCAGCAGCTTCGGGACTAGCGGAGAGACCCAGTACTTC. Translating gives CASSFGTSGETQYF.

V usage is TRBV14 and J usage is TRBJ2-7; 11 bases are shared with TRBD1. The length of the CDR3 is 14 residues. Germline V gives CDR1 SGHDN, CDR2 FVKESK. Trimming took 6 bases from V and 1 from J; bases not matched to a gene: 2. CDR3 amino acids: CASRGTGGSYEQYV. CDR3 bases: TGTGCCAGCAGGGGGACAGGGGGTTCCTACGAGCAGTACGTC.

The gene calls are TRBV5-1 and TRBJ2-1; D ambiguous. Germline CDR1 is SGHRS and CDR2 is YFSETQ. This CDR3 has 16 amino acids. Trimming removed 4 bases from V and 2 bases from J, with 16 bases in between. CDR3 sequence reads: CASSQPLISTYNEQFF. CDR3 nucleotide sequence: TGCGCCAGCAGCCAACCTCTAATATCCACCTACAATGAGCAGTTCTTC.

This chain links TRBV6-2 or TRBV6-3 with TRBJ1-1; TRBD1 matches at 9 bases. Germline V gives CDR1 MNHEY, CDR2 SVGEGT. The CDR3 is 15 amino acids. The trim removed 2 bases at V and 6 bases at J, leaving 7 bases unmatched. CDR3: CASSYEQGARAEAFF. The CDR3 nucleotides are TGTGCCAGCAGTTACGAACAGGGGGCAAGAGCTGAAGCTTTCTTT.